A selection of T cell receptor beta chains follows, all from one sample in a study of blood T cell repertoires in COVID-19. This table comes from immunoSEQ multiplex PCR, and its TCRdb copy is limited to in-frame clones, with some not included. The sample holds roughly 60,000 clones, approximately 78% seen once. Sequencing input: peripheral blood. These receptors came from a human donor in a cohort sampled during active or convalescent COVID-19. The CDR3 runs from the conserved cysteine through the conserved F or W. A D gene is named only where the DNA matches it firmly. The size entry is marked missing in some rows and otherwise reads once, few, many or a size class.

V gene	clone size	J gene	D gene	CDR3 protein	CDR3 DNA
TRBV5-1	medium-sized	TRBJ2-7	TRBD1	CASSAAGTGTAEQYF	TGCGCCAGCAGCGCCGCTGGGACAGGAACGGCGGAGCAGTACTTC
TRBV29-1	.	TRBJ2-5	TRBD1	CSVHRTGGTQYF	TGCAGCGTCCACCGGACAGGGGGGACCCAGTACTTC
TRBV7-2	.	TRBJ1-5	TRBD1	CASSSSTGDYRNQPQHF	TGTGCCAGCAGCTCGTCGACAGGGGACTATCGCAATCAGCCCCAGCATTTT
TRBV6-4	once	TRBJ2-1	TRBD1	CASRLQGGRDNEQFF	TGTGCCAGCAGGTTACAGGGGGGTAGGGACAATGAGCAGTTCTTC
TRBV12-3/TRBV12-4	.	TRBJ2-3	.	CASSPGTDTQYF	TGTGCCAGCAGTCCGGGGACAGATACGCAGTATTTT
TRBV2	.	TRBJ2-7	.	CASSTTGRWEQYF	TGTGCCAGCAGCACCACAGGGAGATGGGAGCAGTACTTC
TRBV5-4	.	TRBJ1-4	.	CASSFDVGEKLFF	TGTGCCAGCAGCTTTGATGTCGGGGAAAAACTGTTTTTT
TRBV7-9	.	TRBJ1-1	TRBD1	CASSLRSRGLEAFF	TGTGCCAGCAGCTTACGATCTAGGGGGCTTGAAGCTTTCTTT
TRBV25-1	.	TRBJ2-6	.	CASSGSETGANVLTF	TGTGCCAGCAGTGGCTCGGAGACTGGGGCCAACGTCCTGACTTTC
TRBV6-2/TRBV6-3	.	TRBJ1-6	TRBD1	CASSYSRDRGQFDNSPLHF	TGTGCCAGCAGTTACTCCCGGGACAGGGGCCAATTCGACAATTCACCCCTCCACTTT
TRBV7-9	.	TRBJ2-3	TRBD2	CASSPVPGLAGDLTDTQYF	TGTGCCAGCAGCCCAGTCCCGGGACTAGCGGGGGACCTCACAGATACGCAGTATTTT
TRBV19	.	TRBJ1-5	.	CASSQQGGNQPQHF	TGTGCCAGTAGTCAACAGGGCGGCAATCAGCCCCAGCATTTT
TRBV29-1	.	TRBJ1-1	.	CSVEASWPTEAFF	TGCAGCGTTGAAGCTTCGTGGCCCACTGAAGCTTTCTTT
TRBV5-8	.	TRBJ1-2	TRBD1	CASSFRDRVTGGYTF	TGTGCCAGCAGCTTCCGGGACAGGGTAACTGGAGGCTACACCTTC
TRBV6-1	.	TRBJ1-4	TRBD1	CASSPDRAGEKLFF	TGTGCCAGCAGTCCCGACAGGGCGGGGGAAAAACTGTTTTTT
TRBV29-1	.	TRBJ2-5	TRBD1	CSVDRGRETQYF	TGCAGCGTCGACAGGGGGAGAGAGACCCAGTACTTC
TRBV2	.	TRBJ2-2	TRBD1	CASSAQGAGTGELFF	TGTGCCAGCAGTGCCCAGGGGGCGGGGACCGGGGAGCTGTTTTTT
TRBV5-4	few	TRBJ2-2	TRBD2	CASSPNSGGQNTGELFF	TGTGCCAGCAGCCCAAATAGCGGGGGACAGAACACCGGGGAGCTGTTTTTT
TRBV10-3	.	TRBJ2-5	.	CAISERGDGETQYF	TGTGCCATCAGTGAGCGCGGGGATGGGGAGACCCAGTACTTC
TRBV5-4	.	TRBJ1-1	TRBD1	CASSSALGQLNTEAFF	TGTGCCAGCAGCTCGGCCTTGGGACAGCTGAACACTGAAGCTTTCTTT
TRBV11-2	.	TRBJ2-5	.	CASSLGTGILSFETQYF	TGTGCCAGCAGCTTAGGCACGGGTATATTGTCTTTTGAGACCCAGTACTTC
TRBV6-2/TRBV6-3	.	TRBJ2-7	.	CASSSLLGRGYEQYF	TGTGCCAGCAGTTCGTTACTGGGCAGGGGCTACGAGCAGTACTTC
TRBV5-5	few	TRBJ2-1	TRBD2	CASSQGGGAMNEQFF	TGTGCCAGCAGCCAGGGCGGGGGGGCCATGAATGAGCAGTTCTTC
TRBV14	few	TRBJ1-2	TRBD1	CASSRATGDGYTF	TGTGCCAGCAGCCGGGCCACAGGGGATGGCTACACCTTC
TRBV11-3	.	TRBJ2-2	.	CASSSTSVHRGAVF	TGTGCCAGCAGCTCTACTAGTGTACACCGGGGAGCTGTTTTT
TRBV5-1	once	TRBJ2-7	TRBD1	CASSYTGDLGVSEQYF	TGCGCCAGCAGCTATACAGGGGACCTCGGGGTTTCCGAGCAGTACTTC
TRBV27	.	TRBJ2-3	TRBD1	CASSFLNRGMTSTDTQYF	TGTGCCAGCAGTTTCCTTAACAGGGGAATGACTAGCACAGATACGCAGTATTTT
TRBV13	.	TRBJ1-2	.	CASSPSQGLYNYGYTF	TGTGCCAGCAGCCCCTCTCAGGGGTTGTACAACTATGGCTACACCTTC
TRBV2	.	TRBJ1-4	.	CASRETNEKLFF	TGTGCCAGCAGGGAGACTAATGAAAAACTGTTTTTT
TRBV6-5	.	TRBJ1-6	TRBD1	CASSGTGHNNSPLHF	TGTGCCAGCTCAGGGACAGGGCATAATAATTCACCCCTCCACTTT
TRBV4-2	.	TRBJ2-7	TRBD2	CASSQARTSGGAYEQYF	TGTGCCAGCAGCCAGGCTCGGACTAGCGGGGGGGCCTACGAGCAGTACTTC